The 4 T cell receptor beta chains presented below share a single source sample, sequenced in a study of cytomegalovirus exposure and HLA in healthy donors. The PCR had 60 Vbeta and 13 Jbeta primers. Profiling relied on immunoSEQ multiplex PCR, and the TCRdb table lists in-frame clones only, not all of them. The sample records under 110,000 clones, approximately 85% being singletons. The specimen sequenced was PBMCs. These TCRs come from a man aged 25 to 40 in good health and CMV-seronegative.

This sequence joins TRBV28 and TRBJ1-5; the D gene is possibly TRBD1 (6 bases). The germline CDR1 and CDR2 sequences are MDHEN and SYDVKM. The CDR3 has 16 residues. The germline V and J ends were trimmed by 3 bases and 1 base, with 13 bases remaining between them. The CDR3 DNA follows: TGTGCCAGCAGTTTCTCAGGGACAAGGAGCAATCAGCCCCAGCATTTT. It yields the protein CASSFSGTRSNQPQHF.

The CDR3 region has the DNA TGTGCCAGCTCATCCAGTGCCGAGACCCAGTACTTC. This encodes CASSSSAETQYF. This chain links TRBV18 with TRBJ2-5; D gene unclear. This CDR3 has 12 amino acids. In germline, CDR1 is KGHSH, CDR2 LQKENI. V lost 5 bases to trimming and J lost 5 bases, with 9 bases between them. The entire variable domain, with the rest obtained from reference TRBV18 and TRBJ2-5, is as follows: NAGVMQNPRHLVRRRGQEARLRCSPMKGHSHVYWYRQLPEEGLKFMVYLQKENIIDESGMPKERFSAEFPKEGPSILRIQQVVRGDSAAYFCASSSSAETQYFGPGTRLLVL.

This clone was counted once. V and J are TRBV5-1 and TRBJ1-2; possibly TRBD1 for D (6 bases). The ends were cut back, 0 bases at V and 4 bases at J, with 16 bases in the middle. From germline, CDR1 is SGHRS and CDR2 YFSETQ. There are 16 residues in the CDR3. For the CDR3, the DNA is TGCGCCAGCAGCTTGGGGACAGCCTCAGGAGGCTATGGCTACACCTTC. Its protein product is CASSLGTASGGYGYTF.

The chain couples TRBV29-1 to TRBJ2-1; D is possibly TRBD2 (5 bases). With 6 bases removed from V and 6 bases from J, the gap between germline ends came to 18 bases. The CDR3 is made up of 14 amino acids. CDR1 is SQVTM, CDR2 ANQGSEA, per germline. CDR3: CSVHGLSVINEQFF. CDR3 nucleotide sequence: TGCAGCGTCCACGGGCTTAGCGTAATCAATGAGCAGTTCTTC.